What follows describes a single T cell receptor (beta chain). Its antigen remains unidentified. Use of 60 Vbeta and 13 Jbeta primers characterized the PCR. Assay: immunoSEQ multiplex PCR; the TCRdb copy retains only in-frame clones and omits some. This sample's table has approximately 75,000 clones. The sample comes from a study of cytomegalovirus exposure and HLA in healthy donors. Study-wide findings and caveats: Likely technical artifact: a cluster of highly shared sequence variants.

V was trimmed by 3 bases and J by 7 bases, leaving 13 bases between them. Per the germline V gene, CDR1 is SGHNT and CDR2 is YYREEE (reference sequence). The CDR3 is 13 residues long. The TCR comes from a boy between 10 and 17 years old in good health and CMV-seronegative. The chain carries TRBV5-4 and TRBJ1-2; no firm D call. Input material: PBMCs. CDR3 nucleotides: TGTGCCAGCAGCTATCTTTACTCGTCTGGCTACACCTTC. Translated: CASSYLYSSGYTF.